This T cell receptor beta chain was captured by sequencing in a study of radiation and T cells in renal cell carcinoma (dated by TCRdb to 2020 to 2021). Broadly, across the study: The samples were obtained from a clinical trial, where primary renal cell carcinomas were treated with 15 Gy stereotactic body radiation therapy and then removed by nephrectomy 4 weeks afterward. In total, approximately 53 samples, comprising approximately 25 tumors and roughly 27 peripheral blood samples, were subjected to TCR beta sequencing. A total of approximately 4 million unique CDR3 nucleotide sequences, encoding around 2.7 million unique CDR3 amino acid sequences, were found across all 50 or so samples. Study-level results and caveats: Dynamics of the blood repertoire were not tracked past 4 weeks after treatment. With a single-armed trial design, the study had no way to address how radiation dose or scheduling affects the TCR repertoire. Because no pretreatment tumor biopsies were available, whether clonotypes were present in the tumor at baseline could not be determined. An increase in top tumor clonotypes in blood was observed from baseline to 2 weeks post-radiation, followed by contraction by 4 weeks, which was taken to suggest transient expansion of tumor-resident clones.

TCR beta libraries were generated from genomic DNA with the immunoSEQ kit, following the manufacturer's recommendations. To prepare libraries, a first multiplex PCR with proprietary primers was run, followed by a second PCR that added unique barcodes, and a bead cleanup was done after each round. Each sample batch included a kit-provided positive control reaction and a negative control reaction. The final libraries underwent checking on an Agilent 4200 TapeStation D1000 ScreenTape, volumetric pooling, and quantification by qPCR. Sequencing was performed on an Illumina NextSeq500 using a MidOutput 150-cycle cartridge, with 156 Read1 cycles, 15 Index1 cycles, and the kit custom primers. The pooled library was loaded at 0.85 to 1 pM, with an approximately 21% PhiX control spiked in. The published analysis was carried out like this. The vendor-processed data were analyzed in R, and a clonotype was defined as all T cells that share the same CDR3 nucleotide sequence. For clone abundance analyses, frequencies were normalized to the 10,000 most abundant clones per sample. Public T cell clones, averaging fewer than five per sample, were removed before analysis. Tumor-enriched and baseline blood-enriched clonotypes were defined by at least a 32-fold difference in abundance between compartments. A beta-binomial differential abundance model was applied to find clonotypes that expanded or contracted between blood time points. The Baroni-Urbani and Buser coefficient was used to measure tumor-blood repertoire similarity, and groups were compared with two-tailed Wilcoxon tests in R. As stored in TCRdb, this immuneACCESS dataset retains in-frame rearrangements with V and J assigned. A fraction of the clones does not appear; measured against another copy, unresolved V genes explain less than half of the discrepancy, and the remainder lacks a known reason. V and J calls and clone size are given by that table; D and trimming were obtained from the DNA. The sample table holds some 100,000 clones, of which 82% were seen once. More than 5.5% of the sample comes from the top ten.

On this clone: It lacks a known antigen. Base qualities are not recorded, but no much larger clone differs from it by a single base.

This specimen's time point label, interpreted: baseline pretreatment blood. The treatment or condition label for this specimen denotes: 15 Gy SBRT to primary tumor, nephrectomy 4 weeks later. To follow tumor-enriched clonotypes, peripheral blood was collected serially from radiation-treated patients at baseline and again at 2 weeks and 4 weeks after SBRT. All patients had renal cell carcinoma with clear cell pathology. The QIAamp DNA Blood Mini Kit (Qiagen) was used to prepare genomic DNA for TCR sequencing. The analyses included only samples that passed all quality control checks. Inclusive of the bounding cysteine and phenylalanine, the CDR3 is 14 residues long. Of all the DNA, just the CDR3 is kept, 42 bases in frame from base 1. V and J are truncated by 5 bases and 0 bases respectively, leaving an intervening sequence of 10 bases. CDR1 and CDR2, looked up from the germline V gene (reference sequence), are MNHNY and SVGAGI.

This TCR derives from a man in his sixties with renal cell carcinoma. Sequences were derived from blood, sampled from a patient whose treatment included radiotherapy and nephrectomy. Recombination linked TRBV6-6 to TRBJ1-2, with the identity of the D gene unclear. For the CDR3, the sequence is CASSAGRTNYGYTF. Here is the DNA: TGTGCCAGCAGTGCCGGCAGGACTAACTATGGCTACACCTTC.